This section outlines one TCR beta chain sequence together with its context. Its cognate antigen is unknown. cDNA molecules carried unique molecular identifiers, and template switching added a universal primer site. TCRdb re-derived calls from the 5' RACE reads in MiXCR, one entry per CDR3 protein. The profile shows around 480,000 distinct CDR3 sequences, roughly 13% of them singletons. This entry comes from a study of identical twins. Study observations and caveats: Analyses of zero insertions could be partly confounded by invariant MAIT and iNKT cells. Researchers reported excess low generation probability among twin-shared out-of-frame alpha sequences.

CDR1 and CDR2 (germline): SGHAT, FQDESV (reference sequence). The length of the CDR3 is 18 residues. V lost 4 bases and J lost 4; bases outside the gene matches: 13. These records were also assigned to another study, of yellow fever vaccine responses in identical twins.

The material sequenced was CD4+ T cells sorted from blood. This clonotype was obtained from a woman under 30 in good health. The genes are TRBV11-1 and TRBJ2-5; 12 nucleotides line up with TRBD1. CDR3 bases: TGTGCCAGCAGCTCCCTCCCACGGGGACAGGGGGCGGGAGAGACCCAGTACTTC. Translation gives CASSSLPRGQGAGETQYF.